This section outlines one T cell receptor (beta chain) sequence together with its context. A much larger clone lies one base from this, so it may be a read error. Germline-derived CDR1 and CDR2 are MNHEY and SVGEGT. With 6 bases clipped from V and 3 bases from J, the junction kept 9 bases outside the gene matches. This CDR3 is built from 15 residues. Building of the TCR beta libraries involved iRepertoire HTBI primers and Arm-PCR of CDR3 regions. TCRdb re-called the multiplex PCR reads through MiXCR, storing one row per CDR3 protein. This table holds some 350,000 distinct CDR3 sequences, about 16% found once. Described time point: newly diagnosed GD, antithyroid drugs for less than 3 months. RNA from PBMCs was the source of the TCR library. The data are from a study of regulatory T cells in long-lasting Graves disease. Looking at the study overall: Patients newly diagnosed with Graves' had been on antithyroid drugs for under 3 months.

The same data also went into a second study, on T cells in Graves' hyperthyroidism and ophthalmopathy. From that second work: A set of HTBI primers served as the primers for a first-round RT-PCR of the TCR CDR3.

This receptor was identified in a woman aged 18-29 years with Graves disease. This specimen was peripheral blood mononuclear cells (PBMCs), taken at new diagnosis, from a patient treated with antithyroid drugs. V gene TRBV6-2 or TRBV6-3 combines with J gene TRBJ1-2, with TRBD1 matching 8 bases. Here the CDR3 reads CASSWTETGDYGYTF. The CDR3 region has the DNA TGTGCCAGCAGCTGGACCGAGACAGGGGACTATGGCTACACCTTC.